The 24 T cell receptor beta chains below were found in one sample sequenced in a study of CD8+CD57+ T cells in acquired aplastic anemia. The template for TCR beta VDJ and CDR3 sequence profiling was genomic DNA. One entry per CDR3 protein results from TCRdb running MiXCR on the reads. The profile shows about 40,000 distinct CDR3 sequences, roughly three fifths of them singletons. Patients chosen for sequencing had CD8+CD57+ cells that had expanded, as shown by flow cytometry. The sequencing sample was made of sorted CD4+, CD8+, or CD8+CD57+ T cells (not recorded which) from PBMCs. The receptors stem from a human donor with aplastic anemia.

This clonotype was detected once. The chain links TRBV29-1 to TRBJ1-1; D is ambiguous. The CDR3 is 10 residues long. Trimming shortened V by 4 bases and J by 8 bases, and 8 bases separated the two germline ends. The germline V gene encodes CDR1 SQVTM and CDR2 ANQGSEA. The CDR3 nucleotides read TGCAGCGTTGTGAAAGGGGAAGCTTTCTTT. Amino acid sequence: CSVVKGEAFF.

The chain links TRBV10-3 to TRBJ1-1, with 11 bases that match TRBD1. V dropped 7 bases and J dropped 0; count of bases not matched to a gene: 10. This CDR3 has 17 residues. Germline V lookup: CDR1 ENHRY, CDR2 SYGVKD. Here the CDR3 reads CAIKGTGQGGMNTEAFF. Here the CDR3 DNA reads TGTGCCATCAAAGGGACGGGACAGGGGGGAATGAACACTGAAGCTTTCTTT.

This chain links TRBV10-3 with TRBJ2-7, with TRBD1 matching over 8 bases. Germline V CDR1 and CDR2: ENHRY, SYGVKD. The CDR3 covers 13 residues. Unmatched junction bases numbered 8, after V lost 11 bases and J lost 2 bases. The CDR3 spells CAGDRGPTYEQYF. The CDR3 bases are TGTGCCGGCGACAGGGGCCCTACCTACGAGCAGTACTTC.

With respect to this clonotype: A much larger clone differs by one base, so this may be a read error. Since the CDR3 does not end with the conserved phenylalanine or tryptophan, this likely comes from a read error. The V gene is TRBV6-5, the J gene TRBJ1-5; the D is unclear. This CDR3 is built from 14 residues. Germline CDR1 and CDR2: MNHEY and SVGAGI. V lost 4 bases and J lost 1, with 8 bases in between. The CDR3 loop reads CASSLTSSNQPQHS. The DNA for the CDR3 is TGTGCCAGCAGTTTGACATCGAGCAATCAGCCCCAGCATTCT.

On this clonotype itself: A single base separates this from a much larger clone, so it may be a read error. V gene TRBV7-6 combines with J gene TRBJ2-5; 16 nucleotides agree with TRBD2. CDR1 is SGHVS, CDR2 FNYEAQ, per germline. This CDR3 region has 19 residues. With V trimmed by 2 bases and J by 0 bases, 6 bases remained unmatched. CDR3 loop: CASSLILGLAGGYQETQYF. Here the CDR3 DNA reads TGTGCCAGCAGCTTAATTCTGGGACTAGCGGGGGGGTACCAAGAGACCCAGTACTTC.

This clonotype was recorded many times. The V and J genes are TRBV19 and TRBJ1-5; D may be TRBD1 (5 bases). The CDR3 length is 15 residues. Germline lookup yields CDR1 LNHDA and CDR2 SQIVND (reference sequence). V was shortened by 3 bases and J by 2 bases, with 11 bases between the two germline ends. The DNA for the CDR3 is TGTGCCAGTAGTATGGCAGGGTTGGGCAATCAGCCCCAGCATTTT. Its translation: CASSMAGLGNQPQHF.

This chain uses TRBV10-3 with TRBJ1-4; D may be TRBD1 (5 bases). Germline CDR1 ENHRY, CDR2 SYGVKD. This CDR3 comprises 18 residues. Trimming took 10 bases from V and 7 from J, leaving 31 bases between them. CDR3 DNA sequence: TGTGCCACTTCTAGCGTGAGACAGACCGGTGGTTCGGGTGAAAAACTGTTTTTT. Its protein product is CATSSVRQTGGSGEKLFF.

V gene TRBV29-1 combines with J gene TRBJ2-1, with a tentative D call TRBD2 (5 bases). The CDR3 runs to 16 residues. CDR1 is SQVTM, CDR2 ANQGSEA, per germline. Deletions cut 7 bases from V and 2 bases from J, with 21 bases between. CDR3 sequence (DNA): TGCAGCGCCATTATTGATTGGGCCGGGACCTACAATGAGCAGTTCTTC. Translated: CSAIIDWAGTYNEQFF.

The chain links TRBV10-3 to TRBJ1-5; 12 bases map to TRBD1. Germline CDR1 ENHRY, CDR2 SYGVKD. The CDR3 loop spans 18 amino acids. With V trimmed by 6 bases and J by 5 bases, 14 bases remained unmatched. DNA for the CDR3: TGTGCCATCAGGTCGGGACAGGGGGCAATTTCGGGGGATCAGCCCCAGCATTTT. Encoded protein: CAIRSGQGAISGDQPQHF.

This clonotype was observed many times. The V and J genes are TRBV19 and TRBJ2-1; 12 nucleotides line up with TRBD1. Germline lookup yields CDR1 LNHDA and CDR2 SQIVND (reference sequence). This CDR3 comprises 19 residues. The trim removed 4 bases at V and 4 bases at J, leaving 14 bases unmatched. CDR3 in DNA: TGTGCCAGTAGTACCCCGGGACAGGGGGCTCACCCAATATACAATGAGCAGTTCTTC. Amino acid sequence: CASSTPGQGAHPIYNEQFF.

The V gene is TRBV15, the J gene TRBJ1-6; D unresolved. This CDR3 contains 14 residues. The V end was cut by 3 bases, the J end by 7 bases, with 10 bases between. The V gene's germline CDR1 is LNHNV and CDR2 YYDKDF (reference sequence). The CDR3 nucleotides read TGTGCCACCAGCAGTCGGAAGGGAAATTCACCCCTCCACTTT. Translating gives CATSSRKGNSPLHF.

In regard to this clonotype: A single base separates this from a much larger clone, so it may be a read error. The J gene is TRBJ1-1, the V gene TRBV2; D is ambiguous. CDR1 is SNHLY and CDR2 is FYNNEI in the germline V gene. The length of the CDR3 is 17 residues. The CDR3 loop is CAVRGGLKAVMNTEAFF. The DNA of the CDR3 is TGTGCAGTAAGAGGTGGACTGAAAGCAGTTATGAACACTGAAGCTTTCTTT.

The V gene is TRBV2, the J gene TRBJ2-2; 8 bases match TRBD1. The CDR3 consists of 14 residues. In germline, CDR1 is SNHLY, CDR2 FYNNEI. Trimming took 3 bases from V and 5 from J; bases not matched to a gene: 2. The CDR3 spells CASSDRGQTGELFF. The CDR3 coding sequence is TGTGCCAGCAGTGACAGGGGGCAAACCGGGGAGCTGTTTTTT.

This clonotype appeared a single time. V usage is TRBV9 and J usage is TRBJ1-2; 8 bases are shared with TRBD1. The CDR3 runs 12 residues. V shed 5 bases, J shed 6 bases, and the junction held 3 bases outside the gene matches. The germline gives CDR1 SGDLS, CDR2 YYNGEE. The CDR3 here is CASRTTGDGYTF. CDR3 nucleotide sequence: TGTGCCAGCAGGACGACAGGGGATGGCTACACCTTC.

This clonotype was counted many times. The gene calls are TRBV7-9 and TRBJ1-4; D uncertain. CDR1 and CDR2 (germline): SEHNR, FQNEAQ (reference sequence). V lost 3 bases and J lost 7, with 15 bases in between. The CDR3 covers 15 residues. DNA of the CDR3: TGTGCCAGCAGCTTCCTGACGGTCTCATCTGAAAAACTGTTTTTT. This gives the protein CASSFLTVSSEKLFF.

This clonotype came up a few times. The CDR3 sequence: CASSIPGRMNTEAFF. For the CDR3, the DNA is TGTGCCAGTAGTATTCCGGGACGGATGAACACTGAAGCTTTCTTT. This rearrangement joins TRBV19 to TRBJ1-1, with D perhaps matching TRBD1 (5 bases). The CDR3 is 15 amino acids. Germline CDR1 and CDR2: LNHDA and SQIVND (reference sequence). V was clipped by 3 bases and J by 0 bases, with 11 bases between them.

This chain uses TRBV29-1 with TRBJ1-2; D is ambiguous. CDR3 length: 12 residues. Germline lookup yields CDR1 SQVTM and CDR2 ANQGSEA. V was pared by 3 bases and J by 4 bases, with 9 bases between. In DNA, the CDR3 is TGCAGCGTTGATGGGGTAGGCTATGGCTACACCTTC. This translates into CSVDGVGYGYTF.

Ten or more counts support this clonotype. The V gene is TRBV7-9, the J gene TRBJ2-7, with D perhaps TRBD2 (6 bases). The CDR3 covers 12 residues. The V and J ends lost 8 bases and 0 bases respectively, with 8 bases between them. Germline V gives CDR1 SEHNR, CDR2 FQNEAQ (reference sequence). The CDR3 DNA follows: TGTGCCAGCGGGGAGGACTCCTACGAGCAGTACTTC. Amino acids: CASGEDSYEQYF.

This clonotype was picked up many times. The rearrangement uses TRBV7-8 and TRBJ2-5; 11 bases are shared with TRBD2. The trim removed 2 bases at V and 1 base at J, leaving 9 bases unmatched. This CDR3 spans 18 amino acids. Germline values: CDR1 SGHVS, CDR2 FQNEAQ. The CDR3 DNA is TGTGCCAGCAGCTTATTAGCGGGGGGGCCAATCCCCCAAGAGACCCAGTACTTC. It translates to CASSLLAGGPIPQETQYF.

Here the CDR3 reads CSARDFGTSVTEQFF. CDR3 DNA sequence: TGCAGTGCTAGGGATTTCGGGACTAGCGTCACTGAGCAGTTCTTC. The chain recombines TRBV20-1 with TRBJ2-1; 10 bases line up with TRBD2. Germline CDR1 reads DFQATT; CDR2 reads SNEGSKA (reference sequence). Trimming removed 3 bases from V and 9 bases from J; junction bases left unmatched: 11. CDR3 length: 15 amino acids.

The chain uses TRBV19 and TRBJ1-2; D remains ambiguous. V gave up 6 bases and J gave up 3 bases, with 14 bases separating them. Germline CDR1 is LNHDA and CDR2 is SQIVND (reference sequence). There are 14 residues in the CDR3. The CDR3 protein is CASRKDGLDYGYTF. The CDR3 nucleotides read TGTGCCAGTAGAAAAGACGGCCTTGACTATGGCTACACCTTC.

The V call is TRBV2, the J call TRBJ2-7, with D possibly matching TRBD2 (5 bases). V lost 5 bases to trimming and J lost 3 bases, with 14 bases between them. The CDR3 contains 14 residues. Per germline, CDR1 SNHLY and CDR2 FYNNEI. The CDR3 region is CASSFGVSSYEQYF. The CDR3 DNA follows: TGTGCCAGCAGTTTCGGGGTATCCAGCTACGAGCAGTACTTC.

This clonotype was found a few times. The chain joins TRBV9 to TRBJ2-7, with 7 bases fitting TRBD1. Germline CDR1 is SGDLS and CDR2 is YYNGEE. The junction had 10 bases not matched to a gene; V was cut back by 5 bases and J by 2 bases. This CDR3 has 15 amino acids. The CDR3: CASSLYAGQAYEQYF. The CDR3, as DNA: TGTGCCAGCAGTTTGTATGCTGGACAGGCCTACGAGCAGTACTTC. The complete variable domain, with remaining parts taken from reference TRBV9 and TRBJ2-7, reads DSGVTQTPKHLITATGQRVTLRCSPRSGDLSVYWYQQSLDQGLQFLIQYYNGEERAKGNILERFSAQQFPDLHSELNLSSLELGDSALYFCASSLYAGQAYEQYFGPGTRLTVT.

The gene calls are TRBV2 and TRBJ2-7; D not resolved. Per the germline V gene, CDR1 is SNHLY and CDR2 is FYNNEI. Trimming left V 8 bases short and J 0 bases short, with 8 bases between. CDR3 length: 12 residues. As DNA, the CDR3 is TGTGCCAGCCGGACGGACTCCTACGAGCAGTACTTC. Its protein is CASRTDSYEQYF.